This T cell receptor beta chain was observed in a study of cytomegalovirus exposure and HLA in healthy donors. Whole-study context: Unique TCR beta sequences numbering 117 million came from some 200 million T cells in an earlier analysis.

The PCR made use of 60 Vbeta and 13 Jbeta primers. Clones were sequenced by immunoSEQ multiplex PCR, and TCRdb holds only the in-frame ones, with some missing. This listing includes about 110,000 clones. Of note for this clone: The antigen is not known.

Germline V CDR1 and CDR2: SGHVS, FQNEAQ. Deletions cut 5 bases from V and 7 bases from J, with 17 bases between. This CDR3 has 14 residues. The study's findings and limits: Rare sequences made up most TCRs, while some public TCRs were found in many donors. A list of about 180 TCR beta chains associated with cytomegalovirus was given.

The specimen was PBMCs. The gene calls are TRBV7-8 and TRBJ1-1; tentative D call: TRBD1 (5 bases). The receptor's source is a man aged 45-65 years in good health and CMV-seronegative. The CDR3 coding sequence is TGTGCCAGCAGCATTCAGGGTACGTCAAGTGAAGCTTTCTTT. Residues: CASSIQGTSSEAFF.